The source of this T cell receptor beta chain is a study of radiotherapy plus CTLA-4 blockade in lung cancer. Study at large: There were objective responses in 15% to 20% of patients, and around 31% had disease control. Study findings and constraints: Among reported predictors of response, early blood T cell clone dynamics with interferon-beta performed best. Expansion of tumor-derived TCR clones was observed in blood after radiotherapy plus ipilimumab.

Assay used: immunoSEQ multiplex PCR; TCRdb lists only in-frame clones, some missing. This sample carries 85,000 to 120,000 clones, more than 75% of them seen once, and the ten largest clones take over 2%. In germline, CDR1 is LGHNA, CDR2 YNFKEQ. Between the trimmed V and J ends, which lost 0 bases and 3 bases, there was a span of 11 bases. This CDR3 spans 16 amino acids. Concerning this clone: Its target is unknown.

The sequencing used peripheral blood, collected from a patient treated with radiotherapy plus ipilimumab. This TCR derives from a human donor with non-small cell lung cancer that progressed on radiotherapy plus ipilimumab. Some clones in this sample may be carry-over from other donors' samples. The chain employs TRBV4-2 and TRBJ2-2, with D unclear. The CDR3 nucleotides are TGTGCCAGCAGCCAAGATATTCAGAGAGACACCGGGGAGCTGTTTTTT. Protein: CASSQDIQRDTGELFF.